This entry concerns a single TCR beta chain. The data are from a study of blood T cell repertoires in COVID-19. Study context: There were acute and convalescent COVID-19 samples, and they came from the United States, Italy and Spain. PBMCs, B-cell-depleted T cells, or T cells provided the cDNA or gDNA that made up the material.

In germline, CDR1 is SGHAT, CDR2 FQDESV (reference sequence). V lost 5 bases to trimming and J lost 2 bases; unmatched junction nucleotides: 4. The CDR3 runs to 14 residues. Authors' data handling: For nucleated cells, counts were estimated from reference gene primer amplification. Clones were read by immunoSEQ multiplex PCR, and TCRdb kept only the in-frame ones, dropping some. The D gene and trimming were derived from the DNA, and the V and J assignments and clone size from that table. In the table there are about 180,000 clones, around 87% of which are singletons. The chain is built from TRBV11-1 and TRBJ2-5; 8 nucleotides agree with TRBD1. This TCR came from a man aged 40-49 years with active or convalescent COVID-19. Sequences were obtained from peripheral blood. The CDR3 DNA follows: TGTGCCAGCAGCCGGACAGGGTTACAAGAGACCCAGTACTTC. Encoded protein: CASSRTGLQETQYF.